Listed below are T cell receptor beta chains from one sample, sequenced in a study of beta chain features in type 1 diabetes. The protocol was immunoSEQ multiplex PCR, while the TCRdb copy is restricted to in-frame clones and leaves out a portion. This sample has roughly 40,000 clones, with around 48% found just once. Sequencing input: central memory CD4+ T cells from blood. The receptors were sampled from a woman between 18 and 29 years old in good health. The CDR3 runs from the conserved cysteine through the conserved F or W. A D gene is named only where the DNA matches it firmly. Clone size, where shown, is once, few, many, or a class for clones that have expanded.

v_gene	j_gene	d_gene	len	abundance	CDR3aa	CDR3nt
TRBV30	TRBJ1-2	TRBD1	12	few	CAWNQGARGYTF	TGTGCCTGGAACCAGGGGGCGCGTGGCTACACCTTC
TRBV6-1	TRBJ1-6	TRBD1	13	NA	CASSATGDSPLHF	TGTGCCAGCAGTGCCACAGGGGATTCACCCCTCCACTTT
TRBV6-6	TRBJ1-3	TRBD1	15	few	CASRSGTGAGNTIYF	TGTGCCAGCAGGAGTGGGACAGGGGCTGGAAACACCATATATTTT
TRBV6-5	TRBJ1-1	NA	16	NA	CASSYFEGGAGSEAFF	TGTGCCAGCAGTTACTTCGAGGGGGGGGCAGGTTCTGAAGCTTTCTTT
TRBV5-1	TRBJ2-5	TRBD1	14	NA	CASSVGQGQETQYF	TGCGCCAGCAGCGTCGGACAGGGCCAAGAGACCCAGTACTTC
TRBV7-9	TRBJ1-6	NA	16	NA	CASSLNARGIGSPLHF	TGTGCCAGCAGCTTAAACGCCAGGGGAATAGGTTCACCCCTCCACTTT
TRBV7-9	TRBJ2-3	NA	16	few	CASSLALGGSTSTQYF	TGTGCCAGCAGCTTAGCGTTGGGGGGATCGACCTCCACGCAGTATTTT
TRBV5-5	TRBJ1-1	TRBD1	17	NA	CASSRSGTGSMNTEAFF	TGTGCCAGCAGCCGGTCGGGGACAGGGTCGATGAACACTGAAGCTTTCTTT
TRBV27	TRBJ2-6	TRBD1	20	NA	CASSLAGGNKFSSGANVLTF	TGTGCCAGCAGCCTTGCAGGGGGTAACAAATTCAGCTCTGGGGCCAACGTCCTGACTTTC
TRBV10-2	TRBJ2-7	TRBD2	13	once	CASRGGSSYEQYF	TGCGCCAGCAGGGGGGGGAGCTCCTACGAGCAGTACTTC
TRBV7-9	TRBJ2-3	TRBD2	15	few	CASSFGLADTDTQYF	TGTGCCAGCAGCTTCGGACTAGCGGACACAGATACGCAGTATTTT
TRBV19	TRBJ1-1	NA	16	NA	CASSILVGGGGTEAFF	TGTGCCAGTAGTATTTTAGTCGGTGGGGGCGGCACTGAAGCTTTCTTT
TRBV29-1	TRBJ2-3	TRBD2	13	NA	CSVRLAGTDTQYF	TGCAGCGTGCGACTAGCGGGGACAGATACGCAGTATTTT
TRBV5-1	TRBJ1-4	TRBD1	14	few	CASSAGQGKQKLFF	TGCGCCAGCAGCGCGGGACAGGGAAAACAAAAACTGTTTTTT
TRBV9	TRBJ2-4	TRBD1	14	few	CASSATGDKNIQYF	TGTGCCAGCAGCGCGACAGGGGACAAAAACATTCAGTACTTC
TRBV29-1	TRBJ2-1	NA	12	NA	CSPRTNRNEQFF	TGCAGCCCCCGGACAAACCGGAACGAGCAGTTCTTC
TRBV11-2	TRBJ2-1	TRBD2	15	few	CASSSIAGAVNEQFF	TGTGCCAGCAGCTCTATAGCGGGAGCGGTGAATGAGCAGTTCTTC
TRBV30	TRBJ1-3	NA	14	NA	CARRGSNSGNTIYF	TGTGCCCGGAGGGGGAGCAACTCTGGAAACACCATATATTTT
TRBV7-8	TRBJ2-7	TRBD2	15	few	CASSSPLAGSYEQYF	TGTGCCAGCAGCTCCCCACTAGCGGGGTCCTACGAGCAGTACTTC
TRBV29-1	TRBJ1-1	NA	13	NA	CSVEERDLTEAFF	TGCAGCGTTGAAGAGCGGGACCTGACTGAAGCTTTCTTT
TRBV10-3	TRBJ1-1	TRBD1	15	few	CAILPGGGMNTEAFF	TGTGCCATCCTTCCAGGGGGAGGCATGAACACTGAAGCTTTCTTT
TRBV30	TRBJ1-5	NA	14	NA	CAWGGGGSDQPQHF	TGTGCCTGGGGGGGCGGCGGGTCGGATCAGCCCCAGCATTTT
TRBV19	TRBJ2-1	TRBD2	18	NA	CASSIVPPTSGRVNEQFF	TGTGCCAGTAGTATAGTCCCCCCAACTAGCGGGAGAGTTAATGAGCAGTTCTTC
TRBV5-1	TRBJ2-2	NA	19	NA	CASSFDAPARVSSTGELFF	TGCGCCAGCAGCTTCGACGCTCCTGCCCGGGTGTCTTCGACCGGGGAGCTGTTTTTT
TRBV2	TRBJ1-1	TRBD1	14	NA	CASSEGQGAFRAFF	TGTGCCAGCAGTGAAGGGCAGGGGGCTTTTCGGGCTTTCTTT
TRBV7-8	TRBJ1-5	NA	15	few	CASSADSYSNQPQHF	TGTGCCAGCAGCGCAGACAGTTATAGCAATCAGCCCCAGCATTTT
TRBV10-3	TRBJ1-1	NA	15	NA	CAISEDRDFTTEAFF	TGTGCCATCAGCGAGGATCGGGACTTTACGACTGAAGCTTTCTTT
TRBV30	TRBJ2-2	NA	13	NA	CAREQGNTGELFF	TGTGCCCGCGAACAGGGTAACACCGGGGAGCTGTTTTTT
TRBV30	TRBJ2-5	TRBD2	13	NA	CAYTPGGSETQYF	TGTGCCTACACCCCGGGGGGATCGGAGACCCAGTACTTC
TRBV5-4	TRBJ2-3	TRBD2	15	NA	CASSPGGTSTDTQYF	TGTGCCAGCAGCCCGGGGGGGACTAGCACAGATACGCAGTATTTT
TRBV5-1	TRBJ2-3	NA	12	NA	CASSFPGDTQYF	TGCGCCAGCAGCTTTCCCGGGGATACGCAGTATTTT
TRBV18	TRBJ1-5	NA	14	NA	CASSPGAAGGAQHF	TGTGCCAGCTCACCAGGGGCCGCGGGGGGGGCCCAGCATTTT
TRBV7-2	TRBJ2-2	NA	13	NA	CASRQDTTGELFF	TGTGCCAGCAGACAAGACACCACCGGGGAGCTGTTTTTT
TRBV7-9	TRBJ1-2	TRBD1	14	NA	CASSLMTGPYGYTF	TGTGCCAGCAGCTTGATGACAGGGCCCTATGGCTACACCTTC
TRBV5-1	TRBJ2-2	NA	13	few	CASSSVLAGELFF	TGCGCCAGCAGCTCCGTCCTAGCCGGGGAGCTGTTTTTT